The 8 T cell receptor beta chains presented below share a single source sample, sequenced in a study of graft-versus-host responses after intestinal transplantation (dated by TCRdb to the early 2020s). The label giving this sample's time point can be read as: cells obtained before transplantation from donor or recipient. No antigen has been identified for these receptors. Libraries came from the immunoSEQ multiplex PCR assay. TCRdb retrieved this table from immuneACCESS and kept in-frame rearrangements only. Not all clones are present; in checked studies, unresolved V genes account for under half, and no reason is known for the remainder. In all, the sample holds about 97,000 clones, and roughly 91% of those were seen once. The top ten clones comprise about 0.18% of the sample. Specimen: unstimulated CD4+ T cells sorted from spleen or lymph node cells, collected before transplant. The receptors derive from a human donor who was the organ donor for an intestinal transplant.

This sequence joins TRBV11-2 and TRBJ1-1; D not resolved. Trimming took 5 bases from V and 4 from J, leaving 20 bases between them. From germline, CDR1 is SGHAT and CDR2 FQNNGV. The CDR3 covers 16 residues. The CDR3 here is CASSLLGARGGTEAFF. The CDR3, as DNA: TGTGCCAGCAGCCTTCTCGGTGCTCGGGGAGGCACTGAAGCTTTCTTT.

The chain uses TRBV5-1 and TRBJ2-5, with TRBD2 as a possible D gene (7 bases). CDR1 SGHRS and CDR2 YFSETQ come from the germline V gene. Trimming removed 2 bases at V and 1 base at J, with 9 bases between. The length of the CDR3 is 14 residues. In DNA, the CDR3 is TGCGCCAGCAGCTTCGGGGGGCTCCAAGAGACCCAGTACTTC. Amino acids: CASSFGGLQETQYF.

The chain has TRBV5-1 and TRBJ2-7; 7 bases are shared with TRBD2. The germline CDR1 and CDR2 sequences are SGHRS and YFSETQ. The CDR3 is made up of 11 amino acids. V dropped 6 bases and J dropped 3; count of bases not matched to a gene: 0. CDR3 DNA sequence: TGCGCCAGCAAGCGGGACTACGAGCAGTACTTC. This translates into CASKRDYEQYF.

This clone was seen only a few times. The rearrangement links TRBV28 to TRBJ1-2; 9 bases are shared with TRBD1. The CDR3 is 14 residues long. The germline gives CDR1 MDHEN, CDR2 SYDVKM. The trim removed 6 bases at V and 4 bases at J, leaving 6 bases unmatched. The CDR3 bases are TGTGCCAGCAGCCCCGGGACAGGGCGCTATGGCTACACCTTC. It yields the protein CASSPGTGRYGYTF.

V and J are TRBV7-2 and TRBJ2-7, with TRBD1 identical over 10 bases. CDR3 length: 14 amino acids. Germline V gene lookup returns CDR1 SGHTA and CDR2 FQGNSA. Trimming removed 3 bases from V and 7 bases from J; junction bases left unmatched: 6. Written as DNA, the CDR3 is TGTGCCAGCAGCTTGGACAGGGGGGTAAGGGAGCAGTACTTC. Protein: CASSLDRGVREQYF.

The chain uses TRBV5-1 and TRBJ1-2; the match to TRBD1 covers 8 bases. This CDR3 region has 12 residues. J gave up 8 bases and V 4 bases, and 4 bases lay outside the gene matches. The germline gives CDR1 SGHRS, CDR2 YFSETQ. The CDR3 DNA reads as TGCGCCAGCAGCGCGACAGGGGAAGGCTACACCTTC. Encoded protein: CASSATGEGYTF.

V is TRBV4-1 and J is TRBJ2-7; weak D call: TRBD1 (6 bases). Trimming pared 2 bases from V and 3 bases from J, leaving 11 bases between. Germline V gene sequence: CDR1 MGHRA, CDR2 YSYEKL. This CDR3 contains 14 residues. The CDR3: CASSQTTGFYEQYF. The CDR3, as DNA: TGCGCCAGCAGCCAAACGACAGGATTCTACGAGCAGTACTTC.

This chain joins TRBV28 and TRBJ1-3; no reliable D call. Germline CDR1 and CDR2: MDHEN and SYDVKM. The V and J ends lost 6 bases and 7 bases respectively, with 10 bases between them. The CDR3 has 12 amino acids. The CDR3 DNA reads as TGTGCCAGCAGCTCCCACGGGAACACCATATATTTT. This codes for CASSSHGNTIYF.